The TCR beta chain described here comes from a study of T cells in localized non-small cell lung cancer. Produced via immunoSEQ multiplex PCR; TCRdb's table is partial and in-frame only. Of tens of thousands of clones listed, 84% were seen once; the top ten hold approximately 4.4%. The CDR3 sequence is 15 residues long. The J segment lost 1 base and the V segment lost 6 bases, leaving 9 bases of the junction unmatched. The V gene's germline CDR1 is MNHEY and CDR2 SVGAGI. Material: PBMCs, obtained before any cancer treatment. V is TRBV6-5 and J is TRBJ2-7, with TRBD2 matching 7 bases. The TCR sequence derives from a man aged 40 to 69 with stage II lung adenocarcinoma. CDR3 in amino acids: CASSHAPGGSYEQYF. The CDR3 nucleotides read TGTGCCAGCAGCCACGCCCCCGGGGGGTCCTACGAGCAGTACTTC.